One sample yielded the 13 T cell receptor beta chains listed below, sequenced in a study of CD8+ T cells in alopecia areata. The treatment denotes: oral pan-JAK inhibitor, 5-10 mg twice daily. TCR sequencing used cDNA made by reverse transcription of extracted RNA. The repertoire was sequenced with immunoSEQ multiplex PCR; TCRdb's copy has only in-frame clones and lacks some. The sample has a few hundred thousand clones, about 57% seen once. Specimen: CD4+ T cells sorted from blood, collected at week 4, from a patient treated with tofacitinib. The receptors derive from a human donor with alopecia areata.

This clone came up a few times. This rearrangement joins TRBV4-1 to TRBJ1-6; 7 bases are shared with TRBD1. The germline V gene has CDR1 MGHRA and CDR2 YSYEKL. Trimming removed 4 bases from V and 3 bases from J; junction bases left unmatched: 6. There are 16 residues in the CDR3. CDR3 protein: CASSRETGSYNSPLHF. The CDR3, as DNA: TGCGCCAGCAGCCGGGAGACAGGGAGCTATAATTCACCCCTCCACTTT.

With respect to this clone: A far larger clone is a single base away, which makes a read error likely. The CDR3 here is CASSLGQNTEAFF. The CDR3 nucleotides read TGTGCCAGCAGCTTAGGACAGAACACTGAAGCTTTCTTT. J is TRBJ1-1 and V is TRBV13; D call uncertain. V was pared by 0 bases and J by 1 base, with 3 bases between. Germline V gene lookup returns CDR1 PRHDT and CDR2 FYEKMQ (reference sequence). The CDR3 totals 13 residues.

The rearrangement links TRBV29-1 to TRBJ2-1; 9 positions agree with TRBD2. The CDR3 has 14 residues. Trimming took 1 base from V and 2 from J; bases not matched to a gene: 0. Germline V gives CDR1 SQVTM, CDR2 ANQGSEA. The CDR3 DNA reads as TGCAGCGTTGAAGGACTAGCGGCCTACAATGAGCAGTTCTTC. Its protein product is CSVEGLAAYNEQFF.

The V and J genes are TRBV29-1 and TRBJ2-1, with D maybe TRBD2 (6 bases). There are 13 residues in the CDR3. The V gene lost 6 bases and the J gene lost 6 bases, with 15 bases spanning the gap. CDR1 and CDR2 from the germline V gene are SQVTM and ANQGSEA. The DNA for the CDR3 is TGCAGCGTGGCCGGGAGCCCCTCCAATGAGCAGTTCTTC. Its protein is CSVAGSPSNEQFF.

This clone has a handful of counts. V and J are TRBV7-2 and TRBJ2-7; 8 positions agree with TRBD1. The CDR3 totals 16 residues. Unmatched junction bases numbered 11, after V lost 2 bases and J lost 5 bases. Germline V gene sequence: CDR1 SGHTA, CDR2 FQGNSA. The CDR3 reads CASSLLPAGGVNEQYF. In DNA form, the CDR3 reads TGTGCCAGCAGCTTATTGCCGGCAGGGGGCGTGAACGAGCAGTACTTC.

Here the CDR3 DNA reads TGTGCCAGCAGGACAGGTCCGGGGTCACCCCTCCACTTT. Protein: CASRTGPGSPLHF. The rearrangement uses TRBV25-1 and TRBJ1-6; a weak D match, TRBD1 (6 bases). Trimming removed 6 bases from V and 10 bases from J, with 13 bases in between. The CDR3 runs to 13 residues. Germline values: CDR1 MGHDK, CDR2 SYGVNS. Variable domain in full (rest from reference TRBV25-1 and TRBJ1-6): EADIYQTPRYLVIGTGKKITLECSQTMGHDKMYWYQQDPGMELHLIHYSYGVNSTEKGDLSSESTVSRIRTEHFPLTLESARPSHTSQYLCASRTGPGSPLHFGNGTRLTVT.

V is TRBV25-1 and J is TRBJ2-3, with D perhaps matching TRBD1 (6 bases). V was cut by 4 bases and J by 1 base, with 6 bases left in between. This CDR3 spans 13 amino acids. The germline V gene has CDR1 MGHDK and CDR2 SYGVNS. This chain's CDR3 is CASSGQGTDTQYF. The CDR3 bases are TGTGCCAGCAGTGGACAGGGCACAGATACGCAGTATTTT.

The chain is built from TRBV30 and TRBJ2-1; tentative D call: TRBD1 (5 bases). Germline V gene data show CDR1 as GTSNPN and CDR2 as SVGIG (reference sequence). The ends were cut back, 5 bases at V and 4 bases at J, with 15 bases in the middle. The CDR3 sequence is 14 residues long. The CDR3 sequence: CAWEGQSAYNEQFF. The CDR3 region has the DNA TGTGCCTGGGAAGGACAATCGGCTTACAATGAGCAGTTCTTC. The whole variable domain, remainder taken from reference TRBV30 and TRBJ2-1, is SQTIHQWPATLVQPVGSPLSLECTVEGTSNPNLYWYRQAAGRGLQLLFYSVGIGQISSEVPQNLSASRPQDRQFILSSKKLLLSDSGFYLCAWEGQSAYNEQFFGPGTRLTVL.

This clone has just a few counts. The chain links TRBV29-1 to TRBJ1-2, with D tentatively TRBD1 (5 bases). V shed 0 bases and J shed 8 bases, with 16 bases lying between them. Germline CDR1 is SQVTM and CDR2 is ANQGSEA. The CDR3 is 14 amino acids. The DNA of the CDR3 is TGCAGCGTTGAAGAAAGAGGGGCCATTCAAGGCTACACCTTC. This encodes CSVEERGAIQGYTF.

This clone has just a few counts. V is TRBV6-1 and J is TRBJ1-4; TRBD1 might be the D (5 bases). The V and J ends lost 5 bases and 5 bases respectively, with 12 bases between them. Germline lookup yields CDR1 MNHNS and CDR2 SASEGT. CDR3 size: 14 residues. The DNA of the CDR3 is TGTGCCAGCAGTCCGAGGGGCTCGAATGAAAAACTGTTTTTT. The encoded protein is CASSPRGSNEKLFF.

This clone came up a few times. The genes are TRBV7-2 and TRBJ2-7, with D maybe TRBD1 (6 bases). The germline V and J ends were trimmed by 4 bases and 5 bases, with 12 bases remaining between them. The CDR3 runs to 13 residues. Germline V gene lookup returns CDR1 SGHTA and CDR2 FQGNSA. CDR3: CASSSRTGHEQYF. CDR3 coding DNA: TGTGCCAGCAGCTCCCGTACAGGGCACGAGCAGTACTTC.

The V gene is TRBV29-1, the J gene TRBJ1-2, with D possibly being TRBD1 (6 bases). Germline lookup yields CDR1 SQVTM and CDR2 ANQGSEA. V shed 7 bases and J shed 0 bases, with 18 bases lying between them. The CDR3 has 15 residues. The CDR3 DNA is TGCAGCGCCCGAGGGGAGGGGGTTGCTAACTATGGCTACACCTTC. Its translation is CSARGEGVANYGYTF. The full variable domain, completed using reference TRBV29-1 and TRBJ1-2, is SAVISQKPSRDICQRGTSLTIQCQVDSQVTMMFWYRQQPGQSLTLIATANQGSEATYESGFVIDKFPISRPNLTFSTLTVSNMSPEDSSIYLCSARGEGVANYGYTFGSGTRLTVV.

V is TRBV29-1 and J is TRBJ1-2, with 7 bases lining up with TRBD1. The germline V gene has CDR1 SQVTM and CDR2 ANQGSEA. The CDR3 length is 16 residues. The J segment lost 2 bases and the V segment lost 4 bases, leaving 13 bases of the junction unmatched. The CDR3 loop is CSVAHPAGGTNYGYTF. DNA for the CDR3: TGCAGCGTTGCCCATCCGGCAGGGGGAACGAACTATGGCTACACCTTC.